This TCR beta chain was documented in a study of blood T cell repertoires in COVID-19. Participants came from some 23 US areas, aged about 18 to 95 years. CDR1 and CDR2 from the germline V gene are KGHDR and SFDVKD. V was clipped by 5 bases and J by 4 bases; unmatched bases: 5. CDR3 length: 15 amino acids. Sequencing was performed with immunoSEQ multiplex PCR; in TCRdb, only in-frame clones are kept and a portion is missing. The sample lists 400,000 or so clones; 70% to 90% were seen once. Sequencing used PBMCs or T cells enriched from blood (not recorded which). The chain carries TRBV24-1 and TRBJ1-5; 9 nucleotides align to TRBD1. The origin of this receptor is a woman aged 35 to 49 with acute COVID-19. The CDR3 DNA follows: TGTGCCACCAGTGGTGGACAGGGGAGAAATCAGCCCCAGCATTTT. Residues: CATSGGQGRNQPQHF.